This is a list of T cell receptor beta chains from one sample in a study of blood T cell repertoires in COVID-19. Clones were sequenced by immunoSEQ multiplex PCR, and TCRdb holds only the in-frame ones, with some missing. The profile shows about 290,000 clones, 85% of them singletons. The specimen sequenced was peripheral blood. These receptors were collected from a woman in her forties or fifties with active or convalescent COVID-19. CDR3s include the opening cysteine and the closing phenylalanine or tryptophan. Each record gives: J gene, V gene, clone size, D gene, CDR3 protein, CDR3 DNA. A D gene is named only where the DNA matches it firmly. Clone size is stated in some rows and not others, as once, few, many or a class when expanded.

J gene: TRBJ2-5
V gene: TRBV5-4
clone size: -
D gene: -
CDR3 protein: CASSLGAQETQYF
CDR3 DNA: TGTGCCAGCAGCTTGGGGGCCCAAGAGACCCAGTACTTC

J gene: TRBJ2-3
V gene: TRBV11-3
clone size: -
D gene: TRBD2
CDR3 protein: CASSTQAGANTQYF
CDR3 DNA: TGTGCCAGCAGCACCCAAGCGGGAGCAAATACGCAGTATTTT

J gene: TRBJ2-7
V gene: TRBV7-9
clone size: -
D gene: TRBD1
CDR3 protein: CASSLRQGHEQYF
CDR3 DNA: TGTGCCAGCAGCTTAAGACAGGGTCACGAGCAGTACTTC

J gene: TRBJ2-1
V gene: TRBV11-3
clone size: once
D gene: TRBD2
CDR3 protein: CASSLEGTSGGYNEQFF
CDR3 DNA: TGTGCCAGCAGCTTAGAGGGGACTAGCGGGGGCTACAATGAGCAGTTCTTC

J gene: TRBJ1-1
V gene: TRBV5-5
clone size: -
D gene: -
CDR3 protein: CASSKSRGVSTEAFF
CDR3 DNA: TGTGCCAGCAGCAAGTCTCGGGGAGTAAGCACTGAAGCTTTCTTT

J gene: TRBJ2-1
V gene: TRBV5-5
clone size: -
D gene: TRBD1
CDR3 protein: CASSLGQGSNNEQFF
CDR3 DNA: TGTGCCAGCAGCTTGGGACAGGGCTCCAACAATGAGCAGTTCTTC

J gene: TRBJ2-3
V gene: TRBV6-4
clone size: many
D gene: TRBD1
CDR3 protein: CASSDGQGADTQYF
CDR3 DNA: TGTGCCAGCAGTGACGGACAGGGGGCAGATACGCAGTATTTT

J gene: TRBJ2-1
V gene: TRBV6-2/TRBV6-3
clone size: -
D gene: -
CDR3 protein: CASSYPRVEQFF
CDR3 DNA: TGTGCCAGCAGTTACCCGAGGGTTGAGCAGTTCTTC

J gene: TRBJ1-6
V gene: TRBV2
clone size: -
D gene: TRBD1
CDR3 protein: CASSARDRSVALHF
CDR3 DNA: TGTGCCAGCAGTGCTCGGGACAGATCGGTGGCCCTCCACTTT

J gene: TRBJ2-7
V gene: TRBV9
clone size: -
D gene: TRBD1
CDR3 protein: CASSRGTGGYEQYF
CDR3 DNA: TGTGCCAGCAGCCGGGGGACAGGGGGCTACGAGCAGTACTTC

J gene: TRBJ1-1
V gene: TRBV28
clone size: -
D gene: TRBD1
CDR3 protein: CASSQGARAAFF
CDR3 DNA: TGTGCCAGCAGTCAGGGGGCGCGGGCAGCTTTCTTT

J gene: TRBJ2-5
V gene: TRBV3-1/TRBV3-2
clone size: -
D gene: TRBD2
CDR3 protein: CASSQTGTSGKRETQYF
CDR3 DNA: TGTGCCAGCAGCCAAACCGGGACTAGCGGGAAAAGGGAGACCCAGTACTTC

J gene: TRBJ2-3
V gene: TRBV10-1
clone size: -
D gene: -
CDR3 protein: CASSPESPDTQYF
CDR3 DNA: TGCGCCAGCAGTCCAGAATCGCCAGATACGCAGTATTTT

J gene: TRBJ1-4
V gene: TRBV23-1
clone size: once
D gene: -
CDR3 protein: CASSQAWTALLYEKLFF
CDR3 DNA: TGCGCCAGCAGTCAAGCTTGGACAGCGCTCCTTTATGAAAAACTGTTTTTT

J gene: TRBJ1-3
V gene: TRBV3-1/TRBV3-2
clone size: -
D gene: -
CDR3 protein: CASSQRPGPGNTIYF
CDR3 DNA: TGTGCCAGCAGCCAAAGGCCAGGGCCCGGAAACACCATATATTTT

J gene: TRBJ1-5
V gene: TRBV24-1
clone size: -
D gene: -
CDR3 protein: CATSVPGQPQHF
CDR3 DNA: TGTGCCACCAGTGTTCCCGGGCAGCCCCAGCATTTT

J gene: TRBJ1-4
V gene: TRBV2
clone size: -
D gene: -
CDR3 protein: CASSDWRGGEKLFF
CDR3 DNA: TGTGCCAGCAGTGATTGGAGGGGGGGTGAAAAACTGTTTTTT

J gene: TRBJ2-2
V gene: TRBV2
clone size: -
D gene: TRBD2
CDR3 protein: CASNGLAGGTGELFF
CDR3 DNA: TGTGCCAGCAACGGTCTAGCGGGAGGCACCGGGGAGCTGTTTTTT

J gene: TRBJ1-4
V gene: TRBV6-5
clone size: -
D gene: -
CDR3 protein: CASTRWFGEKLFF
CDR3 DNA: TGTGCCAGTACGAGGTGGTTCGGGGAAAAACTGTTTTTT

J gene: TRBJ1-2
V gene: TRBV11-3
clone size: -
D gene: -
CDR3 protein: CASSLDWRRGPTYGYTF
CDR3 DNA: TGTGCCAGCAGCTTAGATTGGCGCAGGGGACCGACCTATGGCTACACCTTC

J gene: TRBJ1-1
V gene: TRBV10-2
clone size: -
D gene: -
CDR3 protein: CASSEGRSGGSTEAFF
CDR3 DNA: TGCGCCAGCAGTGAAGGAAGGTCTGGCGGTTCCACTGAAGCTTTCTTT